These 30 T cell receptor beta chains were sequenced from one sample in a study of cytomegalovirus exposure and HLA in healthy donors. 60 Vbeta and 13 Jbeta primers were used in PCR. Assay used: immunoSEQ multiplex PCR; TCRdb lists only in-frame clones, some missing. The table lists approximately 180,000 clones, about 73% of them singletons. Source material: PBMCs. The source of these receptors is a woman aged 45-59 years in good health and CMV-seropositive.

This clone has only one observation. Here the CDR3 reads CAWSHGQGGGYTF. The CDR3 DNA is TGTGCCTGGAGTCACGGACAGGGGGGTGGCTACACCTTC. The V and J genes are TRBV30 and TRBJ1-2; 10 positions match TRBD1. CDR1 is GTSNPN, CDR2 SVGIG, per germline (reference sequence). This CDR3 has 13 amino acids. Unmatched junction bases numbered 4, after V lost 2 bases and J lost 7 bases.

A note on this clone: One end of the junction is discordant with germline, which a read error may explain. The J gene is TRBJ1-5, the V gene TRBV7-9, with TRBD1 as a possible D gene (5 bases). CDR3 size: 13 residues. The V gene's germline CDR1 is SEHNR and CDR2 FQNEAQ (reference sequence). CDR3 nucleotides: TGTTCCAGCAGCCCTCAGGGAAATCAGCCCCAGCATTTT. This encodes CSSSPQGNQPQHF. The full variable domain, rest sourced from reference TRBV7-9 and TRBJ1-5, is DTGVSQNPRHKITKRGQNVTFRCDPISEHNRLYWYRQTLGQGPEFLTYFQNEAQLEKSRLLSDRFSAERPKGSFSTLEIQRTEQGDSAMYLCSSSPQGNQPQHFGDGTRLSIL.

The V and J genes are TRBV27 and TRBJ1-5; no definite D call. Germline CDR1 is MNHEY and CDR2 is SMNVEV (reference sequence). V lost 3 bases to trimming and J lost 2 bases, with 8 bases between them. The CDR3 extends over 14 amino acids. Here the CDR3 DNA reads TGTGCCAGCAGTTTCCTGCAGGGCAATCAGCCCCAGCATTTT. This encodes CASSFLQGNQPQHF.

The rearrangement links TRBV27 to TRBJ2-5; D not certain. Trimming pared 7 bases from V and 5 bases from J, leaving 20 bases between. Germline CDR1 and CDR2: MNHEY and SMNVEV (reference sequence). This CDR3 is 15 amino acids long. The CDR3 sequence is CASTPPPGHHETQYF. The CDR3 DNA reads as TGTGCCAGCACCCCACCACCGGGTCATCATGAGACCCAGTACTTC.

This clone turned up a few times. The V gene is TRBV25-1, the J gene TRBJ2-5; tentatively, D is TRBD2 (5 bases). V was trimmed by 1 base and J by 5 bases, leaving 11 bases between them. Per the germline V gene, CDR1 is MGHDK and CDR2 is SYGVNS. The CDR3 consists of 14 residues. CDR3 bases: TGTGCCAGCAGTGAATCTCCGGGCGGGGAGACCCAGTACTTC. Encoded protein: CASSESPGGETQYF.

This chain links TRBV27 with TRBJ2-1, with D hard to call. CDR3 length: 12 amino acids. V lost 5 bases to trimming and J lost 9 bases, with 11 bases between them. Germline CDR1 MNHEY, CDR2 SMNVEV (reference sequence). CDR3 amino acids: CASSLGGGEQFF. CDR3 sequence (DNA): TGTGCCAGCAGTCTCGGTGGTGGTGAGCAGTTCTTC.

In DNA, the CDR3 is TGTGCCAGTAGTATAGGCACGAGGGTGGGGAGCAATGAGCAGTTCTTC. The encoded protein is CASSIGTRVGSNEQFF. The chain links TRBV19 to TRBJ2-1; a possible D gene is TRBD2 (5 bases). CDR3 length equals 16 residues. Germline V gene data show CDR1 as LNHDA and CDR2 as SQIVND (reference sequence). V lost 1 base and J 6 bases, leaving 16 bases between the germline ends. Looking up the rest from reference TRBV19 and TRBJ2-1 gives the full variable domain: DGGITQSPKYLFRKEGQNVTLSCEQNLNHDAMYWYRQDPGQGLRLIYYSQIVNDFQKGDIAEGYSVSREKKESFPLTVTSAQKNPTAFYLCASSIGTRVGSNEQFFGPGTRLTVL.

The rearrangement uses TRBV5-1 and TRBJ1-2; tentative D call: TRBD1 (6 bases). CDR3 length: 15 residues. CDR1 is SGHRS and CDR2 is YFSETQ in the germline V gene. V was shortened by 4 bases and J by 4 bases, with 17 bases between the two germline ends. The CDR3, as DNA: TGCGCCAGCAGCCTACAAGGCTTGGGGGCCTATGGCTACACCTTC. Protein product: CASSLQGLGAYGYTF.

The V and J genes are TRBV19 and TRBJ2-7; TRBD2 aligns across 10 bases. The junction had 8 bases not matched to a gene; V was cut back by 5 bases and J by 4 bases. The CDR3 sequence is 15 residues long. CDR1 and CDR2 from the germline V gene are LNHDA and SQIVND (reference sequence). The CDR3 DNA sequence: TGTGCCAGTAGTCCTAAAGCGGGGGGGCATTACGAGCAGTACTTC. It is translated as CASSPKAGGHYEQYF.

This sequence joins TRBV5-1 and TRBJ1-1; D is perhaps TRBD1 (5 bases). In germline, CDR1 is SGHRS, CDR2 YFSETQ. Trimming removed 3 bases at V and 5 bases at J, with 11 bases between. This CDR3 has 13 amino acids. CDR3 coding DNA: TGCGCCAGCAGCTGGGAGGGGTGGACTGAAGCTTTCTTT. As protein: CASSWEGWTEAFF.

This clone was recorded once. The chain is built from TRBV6-5 and TRBJ2-3; 8 bases are shared with TRBD1. V was clipped by 4 bases and J by 0 bases; unmatched bases: 3. This CDR3 contains 15 residues. From germline, CDR1 is MNHEY and CDR2 SVGAGI. DNA of the CDR3: TGTGCCAGCAGTTTGACAGGGGCCAGCACAGATACGCAGTATTTT. Its translation: CASSLTGASTDTQYF.

The chain is built from TRBV6-6 and TRBJ1-3; no clear D gene. Germline values: CDR1 MNHNY, CDR2 SVGAGI (reference sequence). CDR3 length equals 14 residues. With 3 bases removed from V and 0 bases from J, the gap between germline ends came to 6 bases. The CDR3 region has the DNA TGTGCCAGCAGTTATTACGGCTCTGGAAACACCATATATTTT. This sequence encodes CASSYYGSGNTIYF.

The V gene is TRBV18, the J gene TRBJ1-5; weak D call: TRBD1 (5 bases). The CDR3 extends over 14 amino acids. V was cut by 3 bases and J by 7 bases, with 13 bases left in between. CDR1 and CDR2 (germline): KGHSH, LQKENI. DNA for the CDR3: TGTGCCAGCTCACCGAACGTCCAGGGCCAGCCCCAGCATTTT. It specifies CASSPNVQGQPQHF. The variable domain in full, completed from reference TRBV18 and TRBJ1-5, reads NAGVMQNPRHLVRRRGQEARLRCSPMKGHSHVYWYRQLPEEGLKFMVYLQKENIIDESGMPKERFSAEFPKEGPSILRIQQVVRGDSAAYFCASSPNVQGQPQHFGDGTRLSIL.

The V gene is TRBV6-1, the J gene TRBJ1-6; 7 nucleotides line up with TRBD1. The CDR3 spans 14 residues. V shed 6 bases, J shed 8 bases, and the junction held 7 bases outside the gene matches. Germline loops: CDR1 MNHNS, CDR2 SASEGT. The CDR3 DNA follows: TGTGCCAGCAGGGTAGACAGGGAGTATTCACCCCTCCACTTT. Protein sequence: CASRVDREYSPLHF.

This clone was recorded once. The rearrangement links TRBV11-2 to TRBJ1-1; D unclear. Germline V lookup: CDR1 SGHAT, CDR2 FQNNGV. V was shortened by 1 base and J by 10 bases, with 10 bases between the two germline ends. CDR3 size: 12 residues. The CDR3 loop reads CASSLGRRGAFF. The CDR3 coding sequence is TGTGCCAGCAGCTTAGGACGCCGGGGAGCTTTCTTT.

The chain couples TRBV6-6 to TRBJ1-2, with TRBD1 matching over 8 bases. Germline-derived CDR1 and CDR2 are MNHNY and SVGAGI (reference sequence). The J segment lost 8 bases and the V segment lost 6 bases, leaving 5 bases of the junction unmatched. The CDR3 totals 12 residues. The CDR3 reads CASRDRGVGYTF. CDR3 DNA sequence: TGTGCCAGCAGAGACAGGGGAGTCGGCTACACCTTC.

The chain links TRBV4-1 to TRBJ2-3; 14 bases line up with TRBD2. The CDR3 totals 17 residues. The germline V gene has CDR1 MGHRA and CDR2 YSYEKL. Losses at the gene ends were 3 bases for V and 5 bases for J; bases not matched to a gene: 7. This CDR3 reads CASSQGGLAGGIDTQYF. Written as DNA, the CDR3 is TGCGCCAGCAGCCAGGGAGGACTAGCGGGGGGAATAGATACGCAGTATTTT.

The chain's CDR3 is CASSVKAGRPFGELFF. The CDR3 nucleotides are TGTGCCAGCAGCGTAAAGGCGGGCAGGCCTTTCGGGGAGCTGTTTTTT. The chain is built from TRBV9 and TRBJ2-2; TRBD2 might be the D (5 bases). The CDR3 has 16 amino acids. Germline CDR1 reads SGDLS; CDR2 reads YYNGEE. The ends were cut back, 1 base at V and 7 bases at J, with 17 bases in the middle.

The gene calls are TRBV30 and TRBJ1-3; 7 bases match TRBD1. Germline V gene lookup returns CDR1 GTSNPN and CDR2 SVGIG (reference sequence). J was trimmed by 0 bases and V by 3 bases; bases with no gene match: 5. The CDR3 consists of 15 residues. CDR3 amino acids: CAWRTQGRSGNTIYF. DNA for the CDR3: TGTGCCTGGAGAACACAGGGGCGCTCTGGAAACACCATATATTTT. The full variable domain, with the rest looked up from reference TRBV30 and TRBJ1-3, is SQTIHQWPATLVQPVGSPLSLECTVEGTSNPNLYWYRQAAGRGLQLLFYSVGIGQISSEVPQNLSASRPQDRQFILSSKKLLLSDSGFYLCAWRTQGRSGNTIYFGEGSWLTVV.

V and J are TRBV28 and TRBJ1-6; TRBD1 is a possible D gene (5 bases). The CDR3 extends over 13 amino acids. Germline V gene data show CDR1 as MDHEN and CDR2 as SYDVKM. Between the trimmed V and J ends, which lost 7 bases and 10 bases, there was a span of 14 bases. The CDR3 is CASIGGGNSPLHF. The CDR3 DNA reads as TGTGCCAGCATTGGGGGGGGGAACTCACCCCTCCACTTT.

The V gene is TRBV15, the J gene TRBJ1-2, with D maybe TRBD1 (5 bases). Trimming took 5 bases from V and 2 from J, leaving 15 bases between them. The CDR3 runs to 15 residues. Germline values: CDR1 LNHNV, CDR2 YYDKDF (reference sequence). The CDR3 nucleotides read TGTGCCACCAGCTCTCAGGGCTCTTCCAACTATGGCTACACCTTC. Protein product: CATSSQGSSNYGYTF.

This CDR3 reads CASSHLPGGGTDTQYF. The CDR3 coding sequence is TGCGCCAGCAGCCATCTACCCGGAGGGGGCACAGATACGCAGTATTTT. The chain couples TRBV4-1 to TRBJ2-3; D is possibly TRBD2 (6 bases). The V gene lost 3 bases and the J gene lost 1 base, with 14 bases spanning the gap. The CDR3 is 16 amino acids. The germline gives CDR1 MGHRA, CDR2 YSYEKL.

The chain combines TRBV5-1 with TRBJ2-7; 10 nucleotides line up with TRBD2. Per germline, CDR1 SGHRS and CDR2 YFSETQ. Trimming cost V 0 bases and J 6 bases; bases outside gene matches: 6. The CDR3 consists of 15 residues. The chain's CDR3 is CASSLVTSGDGEQYF. The CDR3 DNA reads TGCGCCAGCAGCTTGGTCACTAGCGGGGACGGCGAGCAGTACTTC.

The chain is built from TRBV19 and TRBJ1-5; D possibly corresponds to TRBD1 (5 bases). The CDR3 has 13 residues. From germline, CDR1 is LNHDA and CDR2 SQIVND (reference sequence). V lost 3 bases and J lost 5, with 8 bases in between. CDR3 sequence reads: CASSMRGHQPQHF. The CDR3 bases are TGTGCCAGTAGTATGCGGGGACATCAGCCCCAGCATTTT.

This clone was seen once. The rearrangement joins TRBV29-1 to TRBJ1-2; weak D call: TRBD1 (6 bases). CDR1 and CDR2 from the germline V gene are SQVTM and ANQGSEA. The length of the CDR3 is 13 residues. Trimming removed 7 bases at V and 7 bases at J, with 19 bases between. CDR3 nucleotide sequence: TGCAGCGCCGGGGACACCTTCGGCGGTGGCTACACCTTC. This gives the protein CSAGDTFGGGYTF.

The gene calls are TRBV6-6 and TRBJ1-1; weak D call: TRBD1 (5 bases). This CDR3 region has 11 residues. Germline V gives CDR1 MNHNY, CDR2 SVGAGI (reference sequence). Trimming cost V 8 bases and J 6 bases, with 10 bases left between them. Here the CDR3 reads CASPAGAEAFF. Here the CDR3 DNA reads TGTGCCAGCCCGGCGGGGGCTGAAGCTTTCTTT.

The sample holds a few counts of this clone. The chain couples TRBV11-3 to TRBJ2-1; 8 bases map to TRBD2. Germline V gene data show CDR1 as SGHNT and CDR2 as YENEEA. CDR3 length equals 15 residues. Trimming at V came to 2 bases and at J to 3 bases, leaving 3 bases not matched to a gene. This CDR3 reads CASSLRGGVYNEQFF. In nucleotides, the CDR3 is TGTGCCAGCAGCTTACGGGGGGGGGTCTACAATGAGCAGTTCTTC.

In regard to this clone: Germline and junction disagree at one end, which may indicate a read error. The CDR3 sequence is CASSRDSRETQYF. In DNA, the CDR3 is TGTGCTAGCAGCCGGGACTCCAGGGAGACCCAGTACTTC. V is TRBV7-7 and J is TRBJ2-5, with a possible D match to TRBD2 (6 bases). Looked up from germline, CDR1 is SSHAT and CDR2 is FNYEAQ (reference sequence). This CDR3 spans 13 amino acids.

This clone came up once. V gene TRBV4-2 combines with J gene TRBJ2-3; TRBD1 matches at 12 bases. The V gene end was trimmed by 3 bases and the J gene end by 2 bases; junction bases not matched to a gene: 9. Germline-derived CDR1 and CDR2 are LGHNA and YNFKEQ. CDR3 size: 18 residues. The CDR3 is CASSHPGTGGLITDTQYF. CDR3 nucleotides: TGTGCCAGCAGCCACCCCGGGACAGGGGGCCTCATCACAGATACGCAGTATTTT.

The chain couples TRBV11-2 to TRBJ2-7; TRBD1 aligns across 11 bases. The CDR3 sequence is 15 residues long. Germline V gene lookup returns CDR1 SGHAT and CDR2 FQNNGV. The V and J ends lost 5 bases and 5 bases, in that order; junction bases with no gene match: 8. CDR3 sequence reads: CASSPVGTGGDEQYF. The CDR3 nucleotides are TGTGCCAGCAGCCCAGTCGGGACAGGGGGGGACGAGCAGTACTTC.